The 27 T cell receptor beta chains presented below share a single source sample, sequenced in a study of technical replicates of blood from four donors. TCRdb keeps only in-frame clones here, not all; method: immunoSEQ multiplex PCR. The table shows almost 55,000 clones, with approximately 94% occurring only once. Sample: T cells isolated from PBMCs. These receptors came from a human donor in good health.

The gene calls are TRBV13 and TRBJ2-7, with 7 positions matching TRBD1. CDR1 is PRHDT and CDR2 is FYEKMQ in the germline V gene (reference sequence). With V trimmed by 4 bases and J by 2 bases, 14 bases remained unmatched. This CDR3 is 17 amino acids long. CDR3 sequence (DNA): TGTGCCAGCAGCTCGTCGAGAACGGACAGGCCGACCTACGAGCAGTACTTC. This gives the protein CASSSSRTDRPTYEQYF.

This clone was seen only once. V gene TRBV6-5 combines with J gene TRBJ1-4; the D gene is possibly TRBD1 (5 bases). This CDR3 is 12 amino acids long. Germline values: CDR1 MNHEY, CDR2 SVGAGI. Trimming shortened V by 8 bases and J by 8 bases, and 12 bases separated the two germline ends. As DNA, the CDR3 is TGTGCCAGCCACGGTGGGGGGGAAAAACTGTTTTTT. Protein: CASHGGGEKLFF.

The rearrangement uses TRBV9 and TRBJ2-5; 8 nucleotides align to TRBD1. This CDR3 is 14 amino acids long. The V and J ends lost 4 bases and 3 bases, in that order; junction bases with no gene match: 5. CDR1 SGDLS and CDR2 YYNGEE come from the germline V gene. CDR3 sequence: CASSPRTGKETQYF. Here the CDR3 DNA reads TGTGCCAGCAGCCCCCGGACAGGGAAAGAGACCCAGTACTTC.

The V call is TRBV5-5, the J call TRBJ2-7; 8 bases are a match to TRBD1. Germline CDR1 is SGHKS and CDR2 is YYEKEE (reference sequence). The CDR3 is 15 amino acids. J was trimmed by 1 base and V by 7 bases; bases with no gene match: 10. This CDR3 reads CASRGRQGSSYEQYF. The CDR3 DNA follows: TGTGCCAGCCGAGGCAGACAGGGGAGTTCCTACGAGCAGTACTTC.

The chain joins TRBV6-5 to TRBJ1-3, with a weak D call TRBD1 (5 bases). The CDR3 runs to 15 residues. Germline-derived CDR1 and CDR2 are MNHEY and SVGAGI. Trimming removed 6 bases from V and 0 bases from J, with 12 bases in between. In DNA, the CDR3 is TGTGCCAGCAGAAGGACACCTATCTCTGGAAACACCATATATTTT. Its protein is CASRRTPISGNTIYF.

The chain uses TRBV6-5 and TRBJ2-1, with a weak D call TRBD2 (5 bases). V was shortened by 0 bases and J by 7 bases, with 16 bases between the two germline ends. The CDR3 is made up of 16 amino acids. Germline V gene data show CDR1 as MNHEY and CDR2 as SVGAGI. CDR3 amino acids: CASSYSSAGAMNEQFF. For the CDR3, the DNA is TGTGCCAGCAGTTACTCGTCGGCGGGTGCAATGAATGAGCAGTTCTTC.

CDR3 DNA: TGTGCCACCAGCCGCGGGAGACAAGAGACCCAGTACTTC. Its protein product is CATSRGRQETQYF. The chain recombines TRBV10-3 with TRBJ2-5; TRBD2 matches at 7 bases. The CDR3 sequence is 13 residues long. J gave up 2 bases and V 10 bases, and 7 bases lay outside the gene matches. Germline V gene sequence: CDR1 ENHRY, CDR2 SYGVKD.

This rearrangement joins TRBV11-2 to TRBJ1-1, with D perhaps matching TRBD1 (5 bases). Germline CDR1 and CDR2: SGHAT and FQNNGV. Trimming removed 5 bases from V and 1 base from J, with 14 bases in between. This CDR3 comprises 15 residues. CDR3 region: CASSGRGDSNTEAFF. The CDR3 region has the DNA TGTGCCAGCAGCGGGAGGGGAGATTCGAACACTGAAGCTTTCTTT.

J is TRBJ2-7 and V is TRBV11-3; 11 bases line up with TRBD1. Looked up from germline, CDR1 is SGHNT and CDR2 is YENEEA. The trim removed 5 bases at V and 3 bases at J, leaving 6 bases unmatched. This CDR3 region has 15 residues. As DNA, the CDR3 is TGTGCCAGCAGCCCAAAGGGACAGGGGGACTACGAGCAGTACTTC. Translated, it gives CASSPKGQGDYEQYF.

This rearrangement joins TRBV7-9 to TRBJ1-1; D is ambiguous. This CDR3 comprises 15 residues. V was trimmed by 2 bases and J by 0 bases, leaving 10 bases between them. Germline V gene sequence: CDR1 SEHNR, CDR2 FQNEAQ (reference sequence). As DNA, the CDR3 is TGTGCCAGCAGCTTACAGATAACTATGAACACTGAAGCTTTCTTT. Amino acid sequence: CASSLQITMNTEAFF.

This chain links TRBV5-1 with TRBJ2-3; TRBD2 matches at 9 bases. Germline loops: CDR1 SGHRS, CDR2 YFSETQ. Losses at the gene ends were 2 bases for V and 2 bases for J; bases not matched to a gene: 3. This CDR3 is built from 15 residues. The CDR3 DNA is TGCGCCAGCAGCTTCCTAGCGGGGAACACAGATACGCAGTATTTT. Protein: CASSFLAGNTDTQYF.

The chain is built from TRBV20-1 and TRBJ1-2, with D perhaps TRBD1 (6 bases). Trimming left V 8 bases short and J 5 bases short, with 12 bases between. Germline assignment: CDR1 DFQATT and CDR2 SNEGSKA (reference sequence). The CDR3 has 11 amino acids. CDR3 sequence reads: CSTIQGYGYTF. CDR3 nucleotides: TGCAGTACAATCCAGGGGTATGGCTACACCTTC.

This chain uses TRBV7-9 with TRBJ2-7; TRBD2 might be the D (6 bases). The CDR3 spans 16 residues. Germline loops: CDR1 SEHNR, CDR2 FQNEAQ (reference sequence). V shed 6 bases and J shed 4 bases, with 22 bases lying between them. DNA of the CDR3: TGTGCCAGCAGTCCCCGCCCCGGGGGACCATATTACGAGCAGTACTTC. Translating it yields CASSPRPGGPYYEQYF.

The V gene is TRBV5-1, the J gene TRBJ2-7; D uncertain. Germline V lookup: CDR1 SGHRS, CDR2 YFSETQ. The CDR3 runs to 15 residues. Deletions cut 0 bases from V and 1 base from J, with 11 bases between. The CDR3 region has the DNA TGCGCCAGCAGCTTGGTAGGCGGCAGTTCCTACGAGCAGTACTTC. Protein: CASSLVGGSSYEQYF.

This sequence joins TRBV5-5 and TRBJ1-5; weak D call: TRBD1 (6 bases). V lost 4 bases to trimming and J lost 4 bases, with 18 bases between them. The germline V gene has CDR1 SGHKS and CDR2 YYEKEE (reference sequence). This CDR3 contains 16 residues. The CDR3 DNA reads TGTGCCAGCAGCGCTAATCCGGGACAACCTAATCAGCCCCAGCATTTT. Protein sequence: CASSANPGQPNQPQHF.

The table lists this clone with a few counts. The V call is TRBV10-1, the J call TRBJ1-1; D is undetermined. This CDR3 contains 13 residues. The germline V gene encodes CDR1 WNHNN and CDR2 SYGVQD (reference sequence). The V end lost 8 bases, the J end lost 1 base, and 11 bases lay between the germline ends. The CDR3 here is CASQNEANTEAFF. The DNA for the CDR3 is TGCGCCAGCCAGAACGAGGCGAACACTGAAGCTTTCTTT.

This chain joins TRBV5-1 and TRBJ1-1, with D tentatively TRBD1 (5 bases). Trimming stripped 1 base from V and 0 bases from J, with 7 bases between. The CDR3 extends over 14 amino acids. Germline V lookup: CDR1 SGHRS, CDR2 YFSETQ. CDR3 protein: CASSLTGLNTEAFF. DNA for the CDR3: TGCGCCAGCAGCTTGACAGGATTGAACACTGAAGCTTTCTTT. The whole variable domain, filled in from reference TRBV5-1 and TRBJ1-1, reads KAGVTQTPRYLIKTRGQQVTLSCSPISGHRSVSWYQQTPGQGLQFLFEYFSETQRNKGNFPGRFSGRQFSNSRSEMNVSTLELGDSALYLCASSLTGLNTEAFFGQGTRLTVV.

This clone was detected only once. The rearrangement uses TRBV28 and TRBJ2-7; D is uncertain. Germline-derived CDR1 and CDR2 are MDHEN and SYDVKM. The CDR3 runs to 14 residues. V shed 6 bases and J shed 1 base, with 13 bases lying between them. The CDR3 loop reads CASRAAAESYEQYF. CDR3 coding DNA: TGTGCCAGCAGGGCGGCGGCAGAGTCCTACGAGCAGTACTTC.

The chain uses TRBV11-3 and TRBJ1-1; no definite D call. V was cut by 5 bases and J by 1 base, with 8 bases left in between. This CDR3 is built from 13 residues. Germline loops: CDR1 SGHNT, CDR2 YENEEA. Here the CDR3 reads CASSPPGNTEAFF. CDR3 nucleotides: TGTGCCAGCAGCCCCCCAGGGAACACTGAAGCTTTCTTT.

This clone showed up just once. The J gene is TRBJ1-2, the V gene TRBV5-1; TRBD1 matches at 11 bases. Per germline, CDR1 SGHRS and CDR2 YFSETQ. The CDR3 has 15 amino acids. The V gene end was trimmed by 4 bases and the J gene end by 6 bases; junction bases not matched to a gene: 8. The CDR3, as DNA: TGCGCCAGCAGCATTGGGACAGGGGGATATAATGGCTACACCTTC. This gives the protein CASSIGTGGYNGYTF.

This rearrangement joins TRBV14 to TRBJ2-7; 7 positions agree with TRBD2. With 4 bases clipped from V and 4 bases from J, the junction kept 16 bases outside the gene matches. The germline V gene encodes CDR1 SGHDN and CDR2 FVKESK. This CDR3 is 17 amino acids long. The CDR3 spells CASSRGQSGKEIYEQYF. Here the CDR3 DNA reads TGTGCCAGCAGCCGAGGGCAGAGCGGGAAAGAAATATACGAGCAGTACTTC.

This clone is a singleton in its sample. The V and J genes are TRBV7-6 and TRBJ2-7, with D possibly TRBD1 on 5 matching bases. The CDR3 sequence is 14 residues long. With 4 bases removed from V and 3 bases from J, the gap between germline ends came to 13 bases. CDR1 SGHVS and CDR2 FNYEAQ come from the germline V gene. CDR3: CASSSQGSSYEQYF. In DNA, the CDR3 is TGTGCCAGCAGCTCCCAGGGATCCAGCTACGAGCAGTACTTC.

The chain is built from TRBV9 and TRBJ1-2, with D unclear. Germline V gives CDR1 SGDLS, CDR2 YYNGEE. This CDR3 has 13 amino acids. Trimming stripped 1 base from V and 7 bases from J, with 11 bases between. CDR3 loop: CASSVTSGSGYTF. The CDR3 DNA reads TGTGCCAGCAGCGTAACCTCGGGGAGTGGCTACACCTTC. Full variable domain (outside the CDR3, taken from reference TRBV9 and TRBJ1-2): DSGVTQTPKHLITATGQRVTLRCSPRSGDLSVYWYQQSLDQGLQFLIQYYNGEERAKGNILERFSAQQFPDLHSELNLSSLELGDSALYFCASSVTSGSGYTFGSGTRLTVV.

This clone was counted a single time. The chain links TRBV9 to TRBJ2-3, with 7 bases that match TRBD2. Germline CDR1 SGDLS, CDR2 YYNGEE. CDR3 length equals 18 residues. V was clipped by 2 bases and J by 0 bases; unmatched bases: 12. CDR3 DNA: TGTGCCAGCAGCGTTGGTGACGGGGGGACCCTAAGCACAGATACGCAGTATTTT. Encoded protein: CASSVGDGGTLSTDTQYF.

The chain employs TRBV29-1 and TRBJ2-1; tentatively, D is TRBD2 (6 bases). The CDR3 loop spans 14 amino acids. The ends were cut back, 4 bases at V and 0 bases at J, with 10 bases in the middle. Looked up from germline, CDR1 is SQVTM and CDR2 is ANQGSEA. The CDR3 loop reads CSVGAGSSYNEQFF. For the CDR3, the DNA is TGCAGCGTTGGGGCGGGGAGCTCCTACAATGAGCAGTTCTTC.

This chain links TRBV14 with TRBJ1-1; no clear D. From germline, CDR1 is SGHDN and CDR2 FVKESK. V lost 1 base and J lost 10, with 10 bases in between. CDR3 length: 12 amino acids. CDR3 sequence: CASSQANSGAFF. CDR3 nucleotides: TGTGCCAGCAGCCAAGCGAACAGCGGAGCTTTCTTT.

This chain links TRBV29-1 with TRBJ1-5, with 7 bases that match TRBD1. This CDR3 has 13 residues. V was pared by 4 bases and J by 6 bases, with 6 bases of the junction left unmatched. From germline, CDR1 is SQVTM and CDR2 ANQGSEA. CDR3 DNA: TGCAGCGTTGGACAGGGCGAGGGTCAGCCCCAGCATTTT. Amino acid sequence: CSVGQGEGQPQHF.